This T cell receptor beta chain is from a study of T-cell reconstitution after alpha-beta-depleted transplantation in children. The germline V gene has CDR1 SEHNR and CDR2 FQNEAQ (reference sequence). After removal of 6 bases from V and 7 bases from J, the junction contained 10 bases not matched to a gene. CDR3 length equals 15 residues. The authors prepared the TCRbeta library with unique molecular identifiers. MiXCR, applied by TCRdb to the PCR reads, yields one record per CDR3 protein. Here the sample spans some 500,000 distinct CDR3 sequences, approximately 20% being singletons. The chain joins TRBV7-9 to TRBJ2-1; 9 bases are a match to TRBD2. Sequences were derived from PBMCs from the stem cell graft donor, sampled from the stem cell graft. This receptor was taken from a human donor who donated a stem cell graft to a child with acute lymphoblastic leukemia. CDR3 in amino acids: CASSSGLAGLNEQFF. CDR3 nucleotide sequence: TGTGCCAGCAGTTCTGGGCTAGCGGGGTTAAATGAGCAGTTCTTC.